The clone carrying this TCR beta chain occurred once. The data were obtained in a study of blood T cell repertoires in COVID-19. Germline values: CDR1 SGHKS, CDR2 YYEKEE (reference sequence). Between the trimmed V and J ends, which lost 0 bases and 0 bases, there was a span of 6 bases. The CDR3 loop spans 15 amino acids. Only in-frame clones appear in the TCRdb table, and some are missing; sequencing was by immunoSEQ multiplex PCR. The sample records about 140,000 clones, 70% to 80% being singletons. Sequences were obtained from peripheral blood. This TCR came from a woman between 50 and 59 years old with active or convalescent COVID-19. V and J are TRBV5-5 and TRBJ2-2; D is uncertain. CDR3 loop: CASSLGASNTGELFF. The DNA for the CDR3 is TGTGCCAGCAGCTTGGGGGCTTCGAACACCGGGGAGCTGTTTTTT.